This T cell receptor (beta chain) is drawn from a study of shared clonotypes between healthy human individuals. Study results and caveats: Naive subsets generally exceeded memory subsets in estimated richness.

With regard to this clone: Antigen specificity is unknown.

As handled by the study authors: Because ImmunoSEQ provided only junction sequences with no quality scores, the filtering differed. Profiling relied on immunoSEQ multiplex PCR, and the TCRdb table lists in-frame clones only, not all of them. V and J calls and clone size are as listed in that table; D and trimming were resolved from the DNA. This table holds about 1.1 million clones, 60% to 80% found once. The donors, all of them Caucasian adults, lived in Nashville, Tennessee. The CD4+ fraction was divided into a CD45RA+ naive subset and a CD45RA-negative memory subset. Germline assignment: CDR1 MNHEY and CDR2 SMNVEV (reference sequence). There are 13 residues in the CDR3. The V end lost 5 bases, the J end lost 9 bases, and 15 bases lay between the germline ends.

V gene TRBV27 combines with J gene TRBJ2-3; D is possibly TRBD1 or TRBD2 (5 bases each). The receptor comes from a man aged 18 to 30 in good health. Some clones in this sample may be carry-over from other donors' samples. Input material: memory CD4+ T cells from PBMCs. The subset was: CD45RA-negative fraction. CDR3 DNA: TGTGCCAGCAGTCCTCAGCGAAGGGACACGCAGTATTTT. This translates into CASSPQRRDTQYF.